This T cell receptor beta chain was captured by sequencing in a study of T cells after somatic rescue of genetic block. Generated by immunoSEQ multiplex PCR, the TCRdb table keeps only in-frame clones and is missing some. The data contain 13,000 or so clones, around 70% of them singletons. Germline V gene sequence: CDR1 LGHNA, CDR2 YNFKEQ. The CDR3 loop spans 15 amino acids. V was cut by 1 base and J by 8 bases, with 14 bases left in between. The chain combines TRBV4-2 with TRBJ1-4, with a possible D match to TRBD1 (6 bases). Sequencing was done on a sample of peripheral blood mononuclear cells (PBMCs). This TCR came from a boy aged 10-17 years. The CDR3: CASSQVRQEEEKLFF. The CDR3 DNA reads TGTGCCAGCAGCCAAGTAAGACAGGAAGAGGAAAAACTGTTTTTT.